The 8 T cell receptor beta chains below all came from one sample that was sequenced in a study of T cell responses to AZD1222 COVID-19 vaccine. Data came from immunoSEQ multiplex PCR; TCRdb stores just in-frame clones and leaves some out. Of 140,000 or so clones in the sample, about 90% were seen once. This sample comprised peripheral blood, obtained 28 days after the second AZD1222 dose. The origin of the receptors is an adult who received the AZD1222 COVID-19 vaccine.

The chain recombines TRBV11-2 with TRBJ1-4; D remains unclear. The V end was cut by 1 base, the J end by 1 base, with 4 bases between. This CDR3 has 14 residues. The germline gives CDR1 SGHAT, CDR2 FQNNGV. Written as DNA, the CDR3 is TGTGCCAGCAGCTTAGTTGGAACTAATGAAAAACTGTTTTTT. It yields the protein CASSLVGTNEKLFF.

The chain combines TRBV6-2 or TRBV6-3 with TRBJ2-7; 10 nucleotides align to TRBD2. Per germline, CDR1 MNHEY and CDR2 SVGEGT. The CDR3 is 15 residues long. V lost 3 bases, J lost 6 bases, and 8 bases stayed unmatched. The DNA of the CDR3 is TGTGCCAGCAGTTATCTAGCGGGGGCAGGAGCCGAGCAGTACTTC. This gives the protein CASSYLAGAGAEQYF.

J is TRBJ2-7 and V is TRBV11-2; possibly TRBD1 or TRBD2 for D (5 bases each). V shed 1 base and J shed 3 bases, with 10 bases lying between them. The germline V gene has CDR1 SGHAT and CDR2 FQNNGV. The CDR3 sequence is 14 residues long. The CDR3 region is CASSLGGANYEQYF. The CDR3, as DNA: TGTGCCAGCAGCTTAGGAGGGGCAAACTACGAGCAGTACTTC.

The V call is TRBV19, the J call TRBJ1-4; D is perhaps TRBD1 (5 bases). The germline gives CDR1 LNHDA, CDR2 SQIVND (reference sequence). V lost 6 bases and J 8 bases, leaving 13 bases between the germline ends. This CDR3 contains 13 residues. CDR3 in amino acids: CASSRGEGEKLFF. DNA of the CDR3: TGTGCCAGTAGCCGGGGCGAGGGGGAAAAACTGTTTTTT.

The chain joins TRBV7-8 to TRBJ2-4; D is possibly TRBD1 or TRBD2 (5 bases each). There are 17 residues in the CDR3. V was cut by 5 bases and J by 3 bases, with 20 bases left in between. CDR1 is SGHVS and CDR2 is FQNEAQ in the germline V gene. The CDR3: CASSGRGADWGKNIQYF. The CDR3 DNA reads TGTGCCAGCAGCGGAAGAGGGGCAGACTGGGGCAAAAACATTCAGTACTTC.

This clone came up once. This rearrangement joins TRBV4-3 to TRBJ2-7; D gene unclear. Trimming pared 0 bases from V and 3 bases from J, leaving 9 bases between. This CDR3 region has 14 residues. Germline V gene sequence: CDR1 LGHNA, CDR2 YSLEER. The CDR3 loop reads CASSQDRNSYEQYF. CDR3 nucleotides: TGCGCCAGCAGCCAAGATCGAAACAGCTACGAGCAGTACTTC.

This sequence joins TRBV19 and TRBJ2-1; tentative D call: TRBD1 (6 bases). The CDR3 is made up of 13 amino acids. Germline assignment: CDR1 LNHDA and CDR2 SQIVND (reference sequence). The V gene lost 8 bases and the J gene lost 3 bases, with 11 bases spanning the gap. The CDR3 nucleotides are TGTGCCAGTGCAGGGGTGTTCTACAATGAGCAGTTCTTC. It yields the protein CASAGVFYNEQFF.

DNA of the CDR3: TGTGCCAGCAGTTTCAACGAGAACACTGAAGCTTTCTTT. It codes for CASSFNENTEAFF. V is TRBV28 and J is TRBJ1-1; D not resolved. V lost 3 bases, J lost 1 base, and 6 bases lay in between. The CDR3 loop spans 13 amino acids. The germline V gene has CDR1 MDHEN and CDR2 SYDVKM.